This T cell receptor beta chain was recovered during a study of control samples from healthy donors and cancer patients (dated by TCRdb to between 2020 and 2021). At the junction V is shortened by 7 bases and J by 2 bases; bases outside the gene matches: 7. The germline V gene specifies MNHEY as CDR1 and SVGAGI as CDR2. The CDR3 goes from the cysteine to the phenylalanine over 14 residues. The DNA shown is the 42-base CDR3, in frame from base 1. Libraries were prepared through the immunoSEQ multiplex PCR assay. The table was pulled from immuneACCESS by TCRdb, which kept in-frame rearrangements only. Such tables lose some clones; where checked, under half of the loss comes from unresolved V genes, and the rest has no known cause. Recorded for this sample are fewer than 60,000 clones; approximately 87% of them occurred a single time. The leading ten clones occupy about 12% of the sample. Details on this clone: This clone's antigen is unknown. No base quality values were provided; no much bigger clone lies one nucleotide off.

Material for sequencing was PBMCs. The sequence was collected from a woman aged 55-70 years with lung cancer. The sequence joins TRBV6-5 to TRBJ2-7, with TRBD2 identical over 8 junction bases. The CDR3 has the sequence CASTSGSSPYEQYF. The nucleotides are TGTGCCAGCACCAGCGGGAGTTCCCCCTACGAGCAGTACTTC.